These T cell receptor beta chains were read from a single sample in a study of T-cell memory formation after mild COVID-19. TCRdb reprocessed the 5' RACE reads with MiXCR, giving one entry per CDR3 protein. This repertoire shows 75,000 to 90,000 distinct CDR3 sequences, over 11% found once; its top ten account for 31%. The sequenced material came from PBMCs or a T cell subset sorted from them (not recorded which). The receptors were gathered from an adult woman who had mild COVID-19 (a few samples of this study predate the infection). Cell type and time point are not known. Each CDR3 is given without its conserved first and last residue. For some rows the clone size is stated as once, few or many, or as a class when expanded; others skip it.

clone_size v_call cdr3_aa
few TRBV19 ASSIDRASYNEQF
- TRBV29-1 SVGGEAGGPDTQY
few TRBV5-6 ASSLYSYRGSYEQY
few TRBV30 AWSVRGAHTGELF
few TRBV4-3 ASSQDRGGASGYT
few TRBV4-1 ASSPSRAGIGNEQF
many TRBV7-9 ASRPPGGGTGELF
- TRBV5-6 ASGRGGHFNTGELF
- TRBV6-2/TRBV6-3 ASSYFNPRTGQY
- TRBV7-6 ASSEYGTYQETQY
many TRBV5-6 ASSLGLPGTEQY
many TRBV19 ASTGGHLVSGELF
- TRBV20-1 SATSTLLYEQY
- TRBV7-8 ASSLAANGATNTEAF
- TRBV27 ASSYLSGDTQY
few TRBV9 ASSPWGEGDTQY
- TRBV15 ATSSVRGTSGGETQY
few TRBV10-3 AISDAYNEQF
few TRBV29-1 SVEDQGQGAYEQY